This T cell receptor (beta chain) was captured by sequencing in a study of blood T cell repertoires in COVID-19. Whole-study context: Sites in the United States, Italy and Spain provided acute and convalescent COVID-19 samples. PBMCs, B-cell-depleted T cells, or T cells were the source of the cDNA or gDNA that made up the material.

Under the authors' procedure: The assay estimated nucleated cells by amplifying reference gene primers. The method was immunoSEQ multiplex PCR; TCRdb's version includes in-frame clones alone and lacks a portion of them. V and J calls and clone size follow that table, whereas D and trimming were derived from the DNA. The table has 150,000 or so clones, over 75% seen once. CDR3 size: 16 residues. Germline V gene sequence: CDR1 KGHSH, CDR2 LQKENI. V lost 3 bases and J lost 8, with 20 bases in between. The TCR comes from a human donor in a cohort sampled during active COVID-19. The chain uses TRBV18 and TRBJ2-1; D is possibly TRBD1 (6 bases). Sequenced sample: peripheral blood. Here the CDR3 DNA reads TGTGCCAGCTCACCCAAACTACTAGAACAGGGCGATGAGCAGTTCTTC. This gives the protein CASSPKLLEQGDEQFF.